This T cell receptor beta chain appears in the sequencing data of a study of T cell responses to AZD1222 COVID-19 vaccine. Details on this clone: At one of its ends the junction is not consistent with the germline gene, which may arise from a read error.

The CDR3 totals 12 residues. Germline values: CDR1 SGHTA, CDR2 FQGTGA. Only in-frame clones appear in the TCRdb table, and some are missing; sequencing was by immunoSEQ multiplex PCR. The sample gives some 74,000 clones, nearly 90% of which show up once; around 1.3% is in the top ten. Sequencing used peripheral blood, obtained 28 days after the second AZD1222 dose. The rearrangement links TRBV7-3 to TRBJ2-1; D not resolved. This sequence originates from an adult who received the AZD1222 COVID-19 vaccine. Here the CDR3 DNA reads TGTGCCAGCAGCCTAACTCTTAATGAGCAGTTCTTC. Its protein is CASSLTLNEQFF.